This T cell receptor (beta chain) emerged from a study of patients and donors after allogeneic stem cell transplantation (dated by TCRdb to the early 2020s). For this clonotype: No cognate antigen has been identified for it. No clone much larger than this one lies a single base away; base qualities are absent.

V lost 5 bases and J lost 7 bases; the stretch between them is 11 bases long. The CDR3 goes from the cysteine to the phenylalanine over 12 residues. Of the read, only the CDR3 DNA is kept; its 36 bases are in frame from base 1. The library was produced with RT-PCR. The run used a NextSeq 550. Using fastp trimming at Q25 and MiXCR clonotype assembly, TCRdb reanalyzed the public sequencing data and kept in-frame beta chains. Each record represents a unique CDR3 protein, reported with the most common genes and DNA among its rows. The sample has approximately 200,000 distinct CDR3 sequences on record, 38% of them singletons. Of the sample, 11% falls within the top ten clones.

The source of this sequence is a human donor who was either an allogeneic HSCT recipient or a stem cell or donor lymphocyte infusion donor (not recorded which). It is not recorded whose cells these are; they may come from a transplant donor. Recombination linked TRBV12-3 or TRBV12-4 to TRBJ1-1, with the D gene not clear enough to name. Source material: blood, either unsorted or a sorted T cell fraction (not recorded which). The nucleotide sequence reads as follows: TGTGCCAGCAGTCCCCCCACGGGTGAAGCTTTCTTT. Translated, it gives CASSPPTGEAFF.